The clone carrying this TCR beta chain has a handful of counts. Antigen specificity is unknown. The sample belongs to a study of beta chain features in type 1 diabetes. With V trimmed by 5 bases and J by 2 bases, 3 bases remained unmatched. Germline assignment: CDR1 SGHAT and CDR2 FQNNGV. The CDR3 length is 15 residues. Reverse transcription of all isolated RNA meant that expressed TCRB transcripts were sequenced. The table came from immunoSEQ multiplex PCR; TCRdb's copy has only in-frame clones and leaves some out. The sample yields 600,000 or so clones, about 14% seen once. General study points: In type 1 diabetes patients, VDJ junctions had fewer insertions; deletions at these junctions were more frequent. There was a moderate but significant shortening of TCRB CDR3s in all four CD4+ subsets of Type 1 diabetes patients.

All of the sorted populations showed purity greater than 95%. Sequencing was carried out using naive CD4+ T cells from blood. The origin of this receptor is a man in his late teens or twenties with type 1 diabetes. The chain couples TRBV11-2 to TRBJ2-6; TRBD1 aligns across 7 bases. CDR3 sequence (DNA): TGTGCCAGCAGCGCCACAGGGGCTGGGGCCAACGTCCTGACTTTC. As protein: CASSATGAGANVLTF.